This passage covers 3 T cell receptor beta chains from one sample sequenced in a study of blood T cells in healthy people across ages. Alongside a J-beta primer mix, a sample-barcoded 5' primer served in a second PCR lasting roughly 6 to 12 cycles. TCRdb reprocessed the 5' RACE reads via MiXCR and lists one record per CDR3 protein. The sample records approximately 780,000 distinct CDR3 sequences, roughly 24% being singletons. These data are also associated with another study on T cells of mothers and their children.

Sequencing used blood. The receptors originated from a boy between 5 and 17 years old in good health.

The chain links TRBV21-1 to TRBJ2-1; the listed D gene, TRBD1, was not tested against the DNA. TRBV21-1 has pseudogene status. The CDR3 extends over 16 amino acids. CDR3 coding DNA: TGTGCCAGCAGCAAAGTGGGGGCTACCCTGAAAGGTGAGCAGTTCTTC. Its translation: CASSKVGATLKGEQFF.

This clonotype was recorded a few times. The chain recombines TRBV12-3 or TRBV12-4 with TRBJ1-6, with D possibly being TRBD1 (5 bases). The ends were cut back, 5 bases at V and 14 bases at J, with 16 bases in the middle. The CDR3 totals 13 residues. CDR3 amino acids: CASSPRDLPALHF. The CDR3 bases are TGTGCCAGCAGTCCACGGGACTTACCAGCCCTCCACTTT.

This clonotype was observed a handful of times. This chain joins TRBV25-1 and TRBJ1-2; 8 bases are a match to TRBD1. Germline V gives CDR1 MGHDK, CDR2 SYGVNS. V was clipped by 6 bases and J by 5 bases; unmatched bases: 5. The CDR3 spans 13 residues. The DNA for the CDR3 is TGTGCCAGCAGGACGACAGGGGCTTATGGCTACACCTTC. Translating gives CASRTTGAYGYTF.